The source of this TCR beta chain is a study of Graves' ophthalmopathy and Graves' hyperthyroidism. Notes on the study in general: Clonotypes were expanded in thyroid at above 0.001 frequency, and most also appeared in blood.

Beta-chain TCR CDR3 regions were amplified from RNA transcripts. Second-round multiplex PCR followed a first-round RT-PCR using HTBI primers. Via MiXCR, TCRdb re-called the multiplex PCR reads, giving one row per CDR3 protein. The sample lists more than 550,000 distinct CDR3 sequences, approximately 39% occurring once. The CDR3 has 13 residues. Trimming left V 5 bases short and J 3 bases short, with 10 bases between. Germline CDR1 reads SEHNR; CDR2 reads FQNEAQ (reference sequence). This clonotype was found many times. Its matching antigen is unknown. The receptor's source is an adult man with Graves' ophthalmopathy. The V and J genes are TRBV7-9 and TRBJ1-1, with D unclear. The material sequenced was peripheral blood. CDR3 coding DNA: TGTGCCAGCAGCGCGGACGGTTACACTGAAGCTTTCTTT. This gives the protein CASSADGYTEAFF.